This T cell receptor (beta chain) comes out of a study of T-cell memory formation after mild COVID-19. Only a few counts were recorded for this clonotype. Constant-segment primers were used for 5'RACE, and the resulting TCR alpha and TCR beta cDNA libraries carried sample barcodes and UMIs. TCRdb passed the 5' RACE reads through MiXCR, listing each CDR3 protein once. The table includes 300,000 to 350,000 distinct CDR3 sequences, approximately 20% detected once. The CDR3 covers 13 residues. Deletions cut 5 bases from V and 4 bases from J, with 8 bases between. Germline V gene data show CDR1 as MNHEY and CDR2 as SVGEGT.

The origin of this receptor is a man aged 18 to 30 who had mild COVID-19 (a few samples of this study predate the infection). Cell type and time point are not known. The sample consisted of PBMCs or a T cell subset sorted from them (not recorded which). V gene TRBV6-2 or TRBV6-3 combines with J gene TRBJ2-2; D ambiguous. CDR3 nucleotide sequence: TGTGCCAGCAGTACCCTGGTCACCGGGGAGCTGTTTTTT. It encodes CASSTLVTGELFF.